Following are 9 T cell receptor beta chains from one sample sequenced in a study of tumor-infiltrating lymphocytes in primary liver carcinoma. cDNA specific to TCR beta was made from 500 to 650 ng of total RNA, with a constant-region primer employed for priming. Slightly modified ARM-PCR served as the procedure for the TCR beta libraries. These libraries came from three rounds of nested multiplex PCR. Both of the initial two PCR rounds ran for nine to eleven cycles and employed TRBV1-TRBV30 forward primers alongside a C-beta reverse primer. Using its own MiXCR run on the multiplex PCR reads, TCRdb lists one record per CDR3 protein. Of some 180,000 distinct CDR3 sequences in the sample, 50% to 75% were seen once. For blood RNA, unsorted whole blood served as the source, and germline DNA was extracted too. The sequencing input was peripheral blood. Source of these receptors: a man aged 40-55 years with primary liver carcinoma and hepatitis B virus infection.

Note on this clonotype: One end of the junction does not line up with germline, which may come from a read error. V gene TRBV6-1 combines with J gene TRBJ1-5; 9 bases agree with TRBD1. Germline loops: CDR1 MNHNS, CDR2 SASEGT. The CDR3 length is 14 residues. The CDR3 bases are TGTACCAGCATTAAACAGGGGGCTAATCAGCCCCAGCATTTT. Amino acid sequence: CTSIKQGANQPQHF.

The chain employs TRBV12-3 or TRBV12-4 and TRBJ1-6; 7 bases are shared with TRBD1. The V and J ends lost 4 bases and 0 bases, in that order; junction bases with no gene match: 0. The CDR3 covers 15 residues. The CDR3 nucleotides read TGTGCCAGCAGTTCAGGGGGCTCCTATAATTCACCCCTCCACTTT. Translating it yields CASSSGGSYNSPLHF.

J is TRBJ2-1 and V is TRBV10-3; 7 nucleotides match TRBD2. The CDR3 loop spans 14 amino acids. In germline, CDR1 is ENHRY, CDR2 SYGVKD. V was pared by 10 bases and J by 5 bases, with 11 bases of the junction left unmatched. Here the CDR3 DNA reads TGTGCCACCCTCCGGGGGGAGGGGAACAATGAGCAGTTCTTC. Translating it yields CATLRGEGNNEQFF.

Worth noting for this clonotype: At one end, the junction sequence differs from germline, possibly due to a read error. The V gene is TRBV11-2, the J gene TRBJ2-7, with D possibly being TRBD1 or TRBD2 (5 bases each). The CDR3 runs to 13 residues. Germline V gene data show CDR1 as SGHAT and CDR2 as FQNNGV. In DNA form, the CDR3 reads TGTGCCAGCAGCCCTGACAGAGGGCGCGAGCACTACTTC. It codes for CASSPDRGREHYF.

The chain combines TRBV6-6 with TRBJ1-5; D is unclear. The CDR3 length is 12 residues. The V gene's germline CDR1 is MNHNY and CDR2 SVGAGI (reference sequence). The germline V and J ends were trimmed by 7 bases and 5 bases, with 9 bases remaining between them. The CDR3 spells CASTEADQPQHF. The CDR3 DNA sequence: TGTGCCAGCACCGAGGCCGATCAGCCCCAGCATTTT.

As concerns this clonotype: Without the conserved terminal phenylalanine or tryptophan, this CDR3 likely stems from a read error. V usage is TRBV5-5 and J usage is TRBJ2-3, with D possibly being TRBD2 (6 bases). The CDR3 is 16 amino acids. CDR1 is SGHKS and CDR2 is YYEKEE in the germline V gene (reference sequence). Deletions cut 4 bases from V and 1 base from J, with 16 bases between. DNA for the CDR3: TGTGCCAGCAGCATTAGCAGGAGGGCCGGCACAGATACGCAGTATTAT. Its protein product is CASSISRRAGTDTQYY.

This clonotype turned up a few times. V usage is TRBV29-1 and J usage is TRBJ2-1; 11 positions match TRBD2. Germline trimming cut 1 base from V and 0 bases from J; bases unmatched to any gene: 17. Germline V gives CDR1 SQVTM, CDR2 ANQGSEA. The CDR3 totals 21 residues. The CDR3 DNA follows: TGCAGCGTTGAAGGGGCTGACCTCTGGACTAGCGGGTCCGCCTCCTACAATGAGCAGTTCTTC. As protein: CSVEGADLWTSGSASYNEQFF.

On this clonotype: Germline and junction disagree at one end, which may indicate a read error. The rearrangement links TRBV5-4 to TRBJ2-3, with 8 bases aligning to TRBD1. The germline V gene has CDR1 SGHNT and CDR2 YYREEE (reference sequence). The CDR3 is 14 amino acids. Here the CDR3 reads CACSWGQGTDTQYF. DNA of the CDR3: TGTGCCTGCAGCTGGGGACAGGGCACAGATACGCAGTATTTT.

This clonotype was recorded a few times. The rearrangement uses TRBV28 and TRBJ2-7; a weak D match, TRBD1 (5 bases). Per the germline V gene, CDR1 is MDHEN and CDR2 is SYDVKM. The CDR3 runs 13 residues. V was clipped by 5 bases and J by 2 bases, with 10 bases between them. CDR3 loop: CASSPGPTYEQYF. The CDR3 bases are TGTGCCAGCAGTCCAGGGCCTACCTACGAGCAGTACTTC.